This entry features one T cell receptor beta chain sequence. As yet, its antigen is unknown. Other DNA sequences in this specimen translate into the identical CDR3. The data are from a study of T cell responses to AZD1222 COVID-19 vaccine. General observations from the study: The repertoires were collected only after the peak T cell response. The breadth and depth of Spike-specific TCRs increased once two AZD1222 doses had been given. Donors were chiefly white British, with a greater number of females, and clonal diversity was perhaps underestimated. Spike-spanning, vaccine-associated CD4 TCRs were dominant at 160-218 and 743-854.

Repertoires were generated with immunoSEQ multiplex PCR, while TCRdb's copy carries only in-frame clones and drops some. The sample features around 150,000 clones, with 2.2% in its top ten. This TCR was recovered from an adult in good health. Input material: peripheral blood.

The CDR3 is CASSIQNTEAFF. The CDR3 region has the DNA TGTGCCAGTAGTATTCAGAACACTGAAGCTTTCTTT. V gene TRBV19 combines with J gene TRBJ1-1; D gene ambiguous. There are 12 residues in the CDR3. V lost 3 bases to trimming and J lost 1 base, with 3 bases between them. Germline V gene sequence: CDR1 LNHDA, CDR2 SQIVND (reference sequence). Drawing the rest from reference TRBV19 and TRBJ1-1, the complete variable domain is DGGITQSPKYLFRKEGQNVTLSCEQNLNHDAMYWYRQDPGQGLRLIYYSQIVNDFQKGDIAEGYSVSREKKESFPLTVTSAQKNPTAFYLCASSIQNTEAFFGQGTRLTVV.